These T cell receptor beta chains were read from a single sample in a study of blood T cells in healthy people across ages. TCRdb used MiXCR to reprocess the 5' RACE reads, holding one entry per CDR3 protein. Among hundreds of thousands of distinct CDR3 sequences listed, 40% to 50% were seen once. Sequenced: blood. The receptors originated from a man aged 80 or over in good health. Each CDR3 is given with its conserved first and last residue. A D gene is named only where the DNA matches it firmly. Clone size is stated in some rows and not others, as once, few, many or a class when expanded.

TRBD1,TRBV29-1,TRBJ1-2,NA,TGCAGCGTTAGTATTGAGGACAGGGATGGCTACACCTTC,CSVSIEDRDGYTF
NA,TRBV29-1,TRBJ2-3,many,TGCAGCGTTGAAGAGGGGAAGGGGCTGGGCGATACGCAGTATTTT,CSVEEGKGLGDTQYF
TRBD1,TRBV28,TRBJ2-7,NA,TGTGCCAGCAGCTCGGGACAGGCATACTCCTACGAGCAGTACTTC,CASSSGQAYSYEQYF
TRBD2,TRBV7-9,TRBJ2-1,many,TGTGCCAGCGGGGATAGCGGGAGAATCCTAAAGTCTGAGCAGTTCTTC,CASGDSGRILKSEQFF
NA,TRBV20-1,TRBJ2-7,few,TGCAGTGCTAGTAGACTTTACGAGCAGTACTTC,CSASRLYEQYF
TRBD2,TRBV24-1,TRBJ2-1,few,TGTGCCACCAGTGATTTCCCAGCGGGAGGGTCCTACAATGAGCAGTTCTTC,CATSDFPAGGSYNEQFF
TRBD2,TRBV4-2,TRBJ2-2,NA,TGTGCCAGCAGCCAAGTTGGAACGGGAGGGCCGAACACCGGGGAGCTGTTTTTT,CASSQVGTGGPNTGELFF
NA,TRBV29-1,TRBJ1-4,NA,TGCAGCGTCGTAACGGATGCAACTAATGAAAAACTGTTTTTT,CSVVTDATNEKLFF
NA,TRBV29-1,TRBJ2-1,many,TGCATAGGGGGAGAGGCTTACAATGAGCAGTTCTTC,CIGGEAYNEQFF
NA,TRBV3-1,TRBJ2-3,few,TGTGCCAGCACCCTTTCGGGTGGTCTCCCTGCCACAGATACGCAGTATTTT,CASTLSGGLPATDTQYF
NA,TRBV28,TRBJ2-5,NA,TGTGCCACCATATGGGCCCTCGGCGATGAGCAGTACTTC,CATIWALGDEQYF
NA,TRBV21-1,TRBJ2-7,NA,TGTGCCAGTAAAATGGGGACGGCAGCCTACGAGCAGTACTTC,CASKMGTAAYEQYF
TRBD1,TRBV12-3/TRBV12-4,TRBJ1-3,NA,TGTGCCAGCAGCACAGGGGCAGGAGGAAACACCATATATTTT,CASSTGAGGNTIYF
TRBD2,TRBV5-1,TRBJ2-3,NA,TGCGCCAGCAGACGCGGCGGGAGGGCCGCAGATACGCAGTATTTT,CASRRGGRAADTQYF
NA,TRBV7-2,TRBJ1-5,NA,TGTGCCAGCGAGGAATTCAGGGGTAGCAATCAGCCCCAGCATTTT,CASEEFRGSNQPQHF
NA,TRBV19,TRBJ2-5,NA,TGTGCCAGTAGTATGGCGCGGGCAGAGACCCAGTACTTC,CASSMARAETQYF
NA,TRBV20-1,TRBJ2-7,once,TGCAGTGCTCCCATACGGAAGAATCAACAGGGTAATCTCTACGAGCAGTACTTC,CSAPIRKNQQGNLYEQYF
NA,TRBV6-6,TRBJ2-5,NA,TGTGCCAGCAGTTACTCGAGAGGGGCGAGCGGTCCAGAGACCCAGTACTTC,CASSYSRGASGPETQYF
NA,TRBV6-2/TRBV6-3,TRBJ1-5,NA,TGTGCCAGCAATGTAAAAGGTGGGCGGCCCCAGCATTTT,CASNVKGGRPQHF
NA,TRBV6-2/TRBV6-3,TRBJ2-5,NA,TGTGCCAGCAGTTACGTCGCGAGGGAGACCCAGTACTTC,CASSYVARETQYF
NA,TRBV6-2/TRBV6-3,TRBJ1-5,NA,TGTGCCAGCAGTTCAGGGAACCCCCAGCATTTT,CASSSGNPQHF
NA,TRBV11-3,TRBJ2-1,few,TGTGCCAGCAGCGCCATGGGGGGCCATGAGCAGTTCTTC,CASSAMGGHEQFF
TRBD1,TRBV2,TRBJ2-7,NA,TGTGCCAGCAGTGAAACAGGGGGCAGGTACGAGCAGTACTTC,CASSETGGRYEQYF
TRBD1,TRBV12-3/TRBV12-4,TRBJ2-7,few,TGTGCCAGCAGGACGGGACAGAATTCCTACGAGCAGTACTTC,CASRTGQNSYEQYF
NA,TRBV20-1,TRBJ1-2,NA,TGCAGTGCAAGGCATCCCAAACTAGACGGGACCCGAGATGGCTACACCTTC,CSARHPKLDGTRDGYTF
NA,TRBV6-2/TRBV6-3,TRBJ2-1,once,TGTGCCAGCAACTCCCAGGGAGCCCAGTTCTTC,CASNSQGAQFF
TRBD2,TRBV3-1,TRBJ2-1,NA,TGTGCCAGCAGCCAAGATGGAGCGGGAGGAGGTCGAGAGCAGTTCTTC,CASSQDGAGGGREQFF
NA,TRBV7-2,TRBJ2-6,NA,TGTGCCAGCAGCTTAGATTCGGGGGGCGGGGCCAACGTCCTGACTTTC,CASSLDSGGGANVLTF
TRBD2,TRBV20-1,TRBJ2-1,NA,TGCAGTGCTAGCGGGAGGGCCGTCGATGAGCAGTTCTTC,CSASGRAVDEQFF
NA,TRBV20-1,TRBJ2-1,NA,TGCAGTGCTGAAATGAGGTCCTACAATGAGCAGTTCTTC,CSAEMRSYNEQFF
NA,TRBV6-5,TRBJ1-3,NA,TGTGCCAGCAGCCCACGGGGAGCCATTGGAAACACCATATATTTT,CASSPRGAIGNTIYF
NA,TRBV7-3,TRBJ1-2,NA,TGTGCCAGCAGCTTATCTGGGGGTAGCGCTGGCTACACCTTC,CASSLSGGSAGYTF
TRBD1,TRBV7-3,TRBJ2-7,few,TGTGCCAGCAGCGCCGGACAGGGGCTCTCCTACGAGCAGTACTTC,CASSAGQGLSYEQYF
NA,TRBV12-3/TRBV12-4,TRBJ2-1,NA,TGTGCCAGCAGTTTAAGCGCGGCGGGCCCCTACAATGAGCAGTTCTTC,CASSLSAAGPYNEQFF
NA,TRBV7-2,TRBJ2-4,NA,TGTGCCAGTAACCCTCAGGAGGGACTTCAGTACTTT,CASNPQEGLQYF
TRBD2,TRBV7-2,TRBJ2-7,few,TGTGCCAGCGGGGAAAGCGGGGGGGTGTCCTACGAGCAGTACTTC,CASGESGGVSYEQYF
NA,TRBV6-2/TRBV6-3,TRBJ2-1,few,TGTGCCAGCAGTTACCTGGGACTCAGGAGTACTAGTGAGCAGTTCTTC,CASSYLGLRSTSEQFF
TRBD1,TRBV10-2,TRBJ2-7,few,TGCGCCAGCAGTGATGTCAGGGGGCCGAGCTACGAGCAGTACTTC,CASSDVRGPSYEQYF
TRBD2,TRBV20-1,TRBJ2-1,NA,TGCAGTGCTCAAACCCTAGCGGGGGCCCAGGGGCTTAATGAGCAGTTCTTC,CSAQTLAGAQGLNEQFF
TRBD2,TRBV5-1,TRBJ2-3,NA,TGCGCCAGCAGCTTGAGCGGGGGGCCGATAGATACGCAGTATTTT,CASSLSGGPIDTQYF
NA,TRBV5-1,TRBJ2-7,NA,TGCGCCAGCAGCTGGGGGCAGCTCTCCTACGAGCAGTACTTC,CASSWGQLSYEQYF
TRBD2,TRBV4-2,TRBJ2-1,NA,TGTGCCAGCAGCCAAGATTGGACTAGCGGCCAAAACTCCTACAATGAGCAGTTCTTC,CASSQDWTSGQNSYNEQFF